This entry lists 27 T cell receptor beta chains sequenced from one sample in a study of T cell responses to AZD1222 COVID-19 vaccine. Clones were read by immunoSEQ multiplex PCR, and TCRdb kept only the in-frame ones, dropping some. Here the sample spans over 150,000 clones, just over 90% being singletons. The specimen comprised peripheral blood, sampled on day 0 of AZD1222 vaccination. These receptors came from an adult in good health.

The chain combines TRBV4-1 with TRBJ1-6; TRBD1 aligns across 7 bases. Germline CDR1 and CDR2: MGHRA and YSYEKL. The CDR3 has 15 residues. V gave up 0 bases and J gave up 10 bases; unmatched junction bases: 6. The CDR3 spells CASSQETGYRSPLHF. CDR3 nucleotide sequence: TGCGCCAGCAGCCAAGAGACAGGGTATAGATCACCCCTCCACTTT.

The chain joins TRBV7-9 to TRBJ2-5; either TRBD1 or TRBD2 may supply D (5 bases each). Deletions cut 1 base from V and 1 base from J, with 7 bases between. Germline V gives CDR1 SEHNR, CDR2 FQNEAQ (reference sequence). The CDR3 has 14 residues. CDR3 nucleotide sequence: TGTGCCAGCAGCTTAGGGGGGAGCCAAGAGACCCAGTACTTC. Protein product: CASSLGGSQETQYF.

J is TRBJ1-6 and V is TRBV4-3, with D unclear. The CDR3 has 13 amino acids. V lost 0 bases to trimming and J lost 10 bases, with 7 bases between them. Looked up from germline, CDR1 is LGHNA and CDR2 is YSLEER. CDR3: CASSQDTGSPLHF. The CDR3 nucleotides read TGCGCCAGCAGCCAAGATACGGGCTCACCCCTCCACTTT.

The chain combines TRBV10-3 with TRBJ1-1; possible D gene TRBD1, 6 bases. The CDR3 contains 15 residues. From germline, CDR1 is ENHRY and CDR2 SYGVKD. The ends were cut back, 6 bases at V and 5 bases at J, with 19 bases in the middle. DNA of the CDR3: TGTGCCATCAGCCCATTTACAGGGCGGGGGACTGAAGCTTTCTTT. It specifies CAISPFTGRGTEAFF.

This CDR3 is CASSEGVYSGNTIYF. Written as DNA, the CDR3 is TGTGCCAGCAGTGAAGGGGTATACTCTGGAAACACCATATATTTT. The chain joins TRBV6-1 to TRBJ1-3; D is unresolved. This CDR3 contains 15 residues. Looked up from germline, CDR1 is MNHNS and CDR2 is SASEGT. The V end was cut by 1 base, the J end by 0 bases, with 7 bases between.

J is TRBJ1-1 and V is TRBV5-1; 7 bases are a match to TRBD1. The trim removed 0 bases at V and 4 bases at J, leaving 3 bases unmatched. CDR3 length: 14 amino acids. CDR1 and CDR2 from the germline V gene are SGHRS and YFSETQ. CDR3 nucleotides: TGCGCCAGCAGCTTGGAACCAGGGGGCACTGAAGCTTTCTTT. Its protein is CASSLEPGGTEAFF.

In its sample, this clone was seen once. V and J are TRBV5-5 and TRBJ2-1, with no clear D. The germline CDR1 and CDR2 sequences are SGHKS and YYEKEE (reference sequence). The CDR3 loop spans 11 amino acids. Trimming left V 4 bases short and J 12 bases short, with 11 bases between. The CDR3 coding sequence is TGTGCCAGCAGCACCGACCAAGGGCAGTTCTTC. This translates into CASSTDQGQFF.

The chain is built from TRBV19 and TRBJ1-2; the D gene is possibly TRBD1 (6 bases). The CDR3 is 14 amino acids. Trimming cost V 3 bases and J 2 bases, with 10 bases left between them. Germline V gene data show CDR1 as LNHDA and CDR2 as SQIVND (reference sequence). CDR3 residues: CASSIWGQNYGYTF. The CDR3 coding sequence is TGTGCCAGTAGTATCTGGGGGCAAAACTATGGCTACACCTTC.

V gene TRBV5-1 combines with J gene TRBJ1-6; D might be TRBD1 (5 bases). V was shortened by 7 bases and J by 11 bases, with 19 bases between the two germline ends. Germline CDR1 and CDR2: SGHRS and YFSETQ. The CDR3 has 14 amino acids. DNA for the CDR3: TGCGCCAGCCCCTCGCGGGGTCCGGGGGCACCCCTCCACTTT. Translated, it gives CASPSRGPGAPLHF.

This chain connects TRBV10-3 to TRBJ1-4, with D uncertain. There are 13 residues in the CDR3. Germline loops: CDR1 ENHRY, CDR2 SYGVKD. V was trimmed by 8 bases and J by 4 bases, leaving 11 bases between them. CDR3 loop: CAISGGYNEKLFF. The CDR3 nucleotides read TGTGCCATCTCCGGCGGATATAATGAAAAACTGTTTTTT.

The V call is TRBV19, the J call TRBJ1-1, with 7 bases that match TRBD1. The length of the CDR3 is 15 residues. Unmatched junction bases numbered 10, after V lost 8 bases and J lost 1 base. The germline gives CDR1 LNHDA, CDR2 SQIVND (reference sequence). In DNA form, the CDR3 reads TGTGCCAGTGGAACTCAGGGACAGAGGAACACTGAAGCTTTCTTT. Its protein product is CASGTQGQRNTEAFF.

The chain recombines TRBV6-5 with TRBJ1-3; the D gene is possibly TRBD1 (5 bases). CDR1 and CDR2 from the germline V gene are MNHEY and SVGAGI. V was cut by 5 bases and J by 0 bases, with 11 bases left in between. CDR3 size: 15 residues. The CDR3 loop is CASSKHRSSGNTIYF. The CDR3 region has the DNA TGTGCCAGCAGTAAGCACAGGTCCTCTGGAAACACCATATATTTT.

The table lists this clone with a count of one. CDR3: CSAQGGEAFF. Here the CDR3 DNA reads TGCAGCGCCCAAGGGGGTGAAGCTTTCTTT. The V and J genes are TRBV29-1 and TRBJ1-1, with D possibly matching TRBD1 (6 bases). This CDR3 comprises 10 residues. Trimming left V 7 bases short and J 7 bases short, with 10 bases between. Looked up from germline, CDR1 is SQVTM and CDR2 is ANQGSEA.

This clone was picked up one time. J is TRBJ2-3 and V is TRBV7-2; TRBD1 matches 7 bases. Germline V gives CDR1 SGHTA, CDR2 FQGNSA. The V and J ends lost 4 bases and 3 bases, in that order; junction bases with no gene match: 1. The CDR3 has 13 residues. CDR3 bases: TGTGCCAGCAGCTCGGACAGGACAGATACGCAGTATTTT. It is translated as CASSSDRTDTQYF. Full variable domain (rest looked up from reference TRBV7-2 and TRBJ2-3): GAGVSQSPSNKVTEKGKDVELRCDPISGHTALYWYRQSLGQGLEFLIYFQGNSAPDKSGLPSDRFSAERTGGSVSTLTIQRTQQEDSAVYLCASSSDRTDTQYFGPGTRLTVL.

CDR3 sequence reads: CASSLDRGKQYF. The CDR3 DNA is TGTGCCAGCAGCTTAGATCGCGGTAAGCAGTACTTC. V gene TRBV13 combines with J gene TRBJ2-7, with no clear D. Germline CDR1 is PRHDT and CDR2 is FYEKMQ (reference sequence). The CDR3 consists of 12 residues. V lost 1 base, J lost 8 bases, and 9 bases lay in between. The whole variable domain, remainder taken from reference TRBV13 and TRBJ2-7, is AAGVIQSPRHLIKEKRETATLKCYPIPRHDTVYWYQQGPGQDPQFLISFYEKMQSDKGSIPDRFSAQQFSDYHSELNMSSLELGDSALYFCASSLDRGKQYFGPGTRLTVT.

This chain joins TRBV4-3 and TRBJ1-2; the D gene is possibly TRBD1 (6 bases). Germline V gene data show CDR1 as LGHNA and CDR2 as YSLEER. V shed 0 bases and J shed 6 bases, with 11 bases lying between them. The CDR3 totals 14 residues. The CDR3 DNA reads as TGCGCCAGCAGCCAAGACAGGGGACCGGATGGCTACACCTTC. Amino acids: CASSQDRGPDGYTF.

The V call is TRBV19, the J call TRBJ1-4, with D perhaps TRBD1 (5 bases). Trimming pared 7 bases from V and 8 bases from J, leaving 20 bases between. The V gene's germline CDR1 is LNHDA and CDR2 SQIVND (reference sequence). This CDR3 region has 15 residues. The CDR3 DNA follows: TGTGCCAGTAACGAGGCGGTTTCGAAGGGGGAAAAACTGTTTTTT. This encodes CASNEAVSKGEKLFF.

This clone was counted once. The V call is TRBV6-5, the J call TRBJ1-1; D might be TRBD1 (6 bases). The V end lost 8 bases, the J end lost 5 bases, and 21 bases lay between the germline ends. This CDR3 region has 15 residues. CDR1 is MNHEY, CDR2 SVGAGI, per germline. In nucleotides, the CDR3 is TGTGCCAGCTGGTCCCTCAGGGGCCTGGGAACTGAAGCTTTCTTT. Its protein is CASWSLRGLGTEAFF.

The rearrangement uses TRBV7-2 and TRBJ2-3, with D tentatively TRBD2 (6 bases). CDR1 SGHTA and CDR2 FQGNSA come from the germline V gene. V was trimmed by 6 bases and J by 1 base, leaving 20 bases between them. This CDR3 is built from 17 residues. The CDR3 region has the DNA TGTGCCAGCAGTCCCGCGGGTGGGGGGTCGGGCACAGATACGCAGTATTTT. The encoded protein is CASSPAGGGSGTDTQYF.

The rearrangement joins TRBV7-9 to TRBJ1-1; 9 bases fit TRBD1. The CDR3 has 15 amino acids. V lost 6 bases and J lost 4; bases outside the gene matches: 9. Germline loops: CDR1 SEHNR, CDR2 FQNEAQ (reference sequence). The CDR3 DNA is TGTGCCAGCAGGGCGCGGACAGGGGTGGGCACTGAAGCTTTCTTT. Translation: CASRARTGVGTEAFF.

The CDR3 region has the DNA TGTGCCAGCAGCTTGGTGGCTAGCGGGGGCTCTGGCGAGCAGTACTTC. Translating it yields CASSLVASGGSGEQYF. The V gene is TRBV5-4, the J gene TRBJ2-7; 10 bases match TRBD2. Trimming at V came to 0 bases and at J to 6 bases, leaving 9 bases not matched to a gene. From germline, CDR1 is SGHNT and CDR2 YYREEE (reference sequence). The CDR3 loop spans 16 amino acids. Complete variable domain (other parts from reference TRBV5-4 and TRBJ2-7): ETGVTQSPTHLIKTRGQQVTLRCSSQSGHNTVSWYQQALGQGPQFIFQYYREEENGRGNFPPRFSGLQFPNYSSELNVNALELDDSALYLCASSLVASGGSGEQYFGPGTRLTVT.

J is TRBJ2-3 and V is TRBV19; 7 bases are shared with TRBD2. V shed 10 bases and J 4 bases; nucleotides not matched to a gene: 14. The CDR3 spans 15 residues. Germline CDR1 and CDR2: LNHDA and SQIVND (reference sequence). CDR3 coding DNA: TGTGCCACCTCCCTCAGCGGGGAAGGGGCAGATACGCAGTATTTT. This gives the protein CATSLSGEGADTQYF.

This clone has just one count. The chain carries TRBV15 and TRBJ1-1; D perhaps matches TRBD1 (6 bases). V lost 1 base and J 0 bases, leaving 18 bases between the germline ends. Looked up from germline, CDR1 is LNHNV and CDR2 is YYDKDF (reference sequence). The CDR3 totals 18 residues. Here the CDR3 reads CATSRVGKAGGMNTEAFF. CDR3 sequence (DNA): TGTGCCACCAGCAGAGTGGGGAAAGCGGGGGGCATGAACACTGAAGCTTTCTTT. Combining the CDR3 with reference TRBV15 and TRBJ1-1 gives the whole variable domain DAMVIQNPRYQVTQFGKPVTLSCSQTLNHNVMYWYQQKSSQAPKLLFHYYDKDFNNEADTPDNFQSRRPNTSFCFLDIRSPGLGDTAMYLCATSRVGKAGGMNTEAFFGQGTRLTVV.

This chain uses TRBV30 with TRBJ2-6; 7 bases map to TRBD1. CDR1 and CDR2 (germline): GTSNPN, SVGIG (reference sequence). V lost 7 bases to trimming and J lost 0 bases; unmatched junction nucleotides: 9. The CDR3 runs 16 residues. CDR3: CASSRGQPSGANVLTF. In nucleotides, the CDR3 is TGTGCCTCATCAAGGGGACAGCCCTCTGGGGCCAACGTCCTGACTTTC. The full variable domain, in which reference TRBV30 and TRBJ2-6 provide the parts outside the CDR3, is SQTIHQWPATLVQPVGSPLSLECTVEGTSNPNLYWYRQAAGRGLQLLFYSVGIGQISSEVPQNLSASRPQDRQFILSSKKLLLSDSGFYLCASSRGQPSGANVLTFGAGSRLTVL.

J is TRBJ2-2 and V is TRBV19; no reliable D call. CDR3 size: 14 residues. Trimming left V 1 base short and J 5 bases short, with 8 bases between. Germline lookup yields CDR1 LNHDA and CDR2 SQIVND (reference sequence). CDR3 sequence reads: CASSIGGRTGELFF. The CDR3 nucleotides are TGTGCCAGTAGTATAGGGGGAAGGACCGGGGAGCTGTTTTTT.

The rearrangement links TRBV6-2 or TRBV6-3 to TRBJ2-1; the D call may be TRBD1 or TRBD2 (5 bases each). This CDR3 has 16 residues. Trimming stripped 0 bases from V and 9 bases from J, with 18 bases between. Germline CDR1 MNHEY, CDR2 SVGEGT. CDR3 region: CASSYSYRSQRGEQFF. The CDR3 DNA sequence: TGTGCCAGCAGTTACTCCTACCGATCTCAGAGGGGTGAGCAGTTCTTC.

This clone was observed once. This chain uses TRBV10-3 with TRBJ2-5, with TRBD1 identical over 10 bases. The V segment lost 0 bases and the J segment 2 bases; nucleotides outside the gene matches: 3. The CDR3 runs 16 residues. Germline-derived CDR1 and CDR2 are ENHRY and SYGVKD. CDR3 sequence reads: CAISESTGGVQETQYF. The DNA of the CDR3 is TGTGCCATCAGTGAGTCGACAGGGGGCGTTCAAGAGACCCAGTACTTC.